These 26 T cell receptor beta chains originate from one sample sequenced in a study of blood T cell repertoires in COVID-19. Here immunoSEQ multiplex PCR was the method, and the copy in TCRdb shows in-frame clones only, minus some. The sample consists of a few hundred thousand clones, 92% of them appearing once. Sequencing was performed on PBMCs or T cells enriched from blood (not recorded which). The receptor set was obtained from a woman aged 25 to 45 who had recovered from COVID-19.

The chain combines TRBV7-3 with TRBJ2-7; 7 bases map to TRBD1. V lost 5 bases and J lost 1; bases outside the gene matches: 5. The length of the CDR3 is 14 residues. CDR1 SGHTA and CDR2 FQGTGA come from the germline V gene. CDR3 DNA: TGTGCCAGCAGCCCGGGACAGCCGTCCTACGAGCAGTACTTC. This encodes CASSPGQPSYEQYF.

This clone appeared a single time. The rearrangement links TRBV19 to TRBJ2-7; 8 positions match TRBD2. Per the germline V gene, CDR1 is LNHDA and CDR2 is SQIVND (reference sequence). This CDR3 spans 13 amino acids. The junction had 1 base not matched to a gene; V was cut back by 5 bases and J by 1 base. The CDR3 is CASSPGGSYEQYF. The DNA of the CDR3 is TGTGCCAGTAGTCCGGGAGGGTCCTACGAGCAGTACTTC.

The chain recombines TRBV5-5 with TRBJ2-7, with a tentative D call TRBD2 (5 bases). V was trimmed by 3 bases and J by 2 bases, leaving 18 bases between them. This CDR3 region has 16 residues. Germline CDR1 and CDR2: SGHKS and YYEKEE (reference sequence). CDR3 in amino acids: CASSYANAGITYEQYF. In nucleotides, the CDR3 is TGTGCCAGCAGCTACGCCAACGCCGGGATAACCTACGAGCAGTACTTC.

This chain connects TRBV5-1 to TRBJ1-5; 8 bases map to TRBD1. Germline-derived CDR1 and CDR2 are SGHRS and YFSETQ. Germline trimming cut 4 bases from V and 5 bases from J; bases unmatched to any gene: 11. CDR3 length: 16 amino acids. CDR3 in amino acids: CASSPKTGEGDQPQHF. The CDR3 DNA sequence: TGCGCCAGCAGCCCTAAGACAGGGGAAGGTGATCAGCCCCAGCATTTT.

The rearrangement links TRBV7-3 to TRBJ2-3; 8 bases agree with TRBD2. Germline V gives CDR1 SGHTA, CDR2 FQGTGA. V lost 4 bases, J lost 5 bases, and 2 bases stayed unmatched. This CDR3 has 13 residues. CDR3 sequence: CASSSSGGDTQYF. In DNA, the CDR3 is TGTGCCAGCAGCTCAAGCGGGGGAGATACGCAGTATTTT.

The V call is TRBV28, the J call TRBJ1-6; D ambiguous. The germline V gene encodes CDR1 MDHEN and CDR2 SYDVKM. The CDR3 length is 14 residues. Trimming removed 5 bases from V and 4 bases from J, with 9 bases in between. CDR3 in DNA: TGTGCCAGCAGTGCCCGGGTTTATAATTCACCCCTCCACTTT. Amino acid sequence: CASSARVYNSPLHF.

The CDR3 sequence is CASSLATAPLYEQYF. The CDR3 nucleotides read TGTGCCAGCAGCTTGGCGACAGCTCCGCTCTACGAGCAGTACTTC. The chain recombines TRBV5-5 with TRBJ2-7, with a weak D call TRBD1 (5 bases). The CDR3 has 15 amino acids. Trimming pared 0 bases from V and 3 bases from J, leaving 13 bases between. The germline V gene has CDR1 SGHKS and CDR2 YYEKEE (reference sequence).

The chain recombines TRBV7-2 with TRBJ1-1; D is unclear. The germline gives CDR1 SGHTA, CDR2 FQGNSA. CDR3 length: 13 amino acids. V lost 4 bases and J lost 1, with 7 bases in between. CDR3: CASSWAENTEAFF. The CDR3 region has the DNA TGTGCCAGCAGCTGGGCAGAGAACACTGAAGCTTTCTTT.

The chain has TRBV14 and TRBJ1-2, with D perhaps TRBD1 (5 bases). Trimming stripped 2 bases from V and 4 bases from J, with 14 bases between. The CDR3 length is 15 residues. Germline values: CDR1 SGHDN, CDR2 FVKESK. CDR3 DNA sequence: TGTGCCAGCAGCCAATTCAGGAGGGGCGGCTATGGCTACACCTTC. This sequence encodes CASSQFRRGGYGYTF.

This rearrangement joins TRBV7-2 to TRBJ1-2, with 9 bases that match TRBD1. Germline CDR1 reads SGHTA; CDR2 reads FQGNSA. Germline trimming cut 3 bases from V and 2 bases from J; bases unmatched to any gene: 7. The CDR3 length is 16 residues. The CDR3, as DNA: TGTGCCAGCAGCTTCACTACAGGGGGCCGGAACTATGGCTACACCTTC. As protein: CASSFTTGGRNYGYTF.

The chain uses TRBV11-2 and TRBJ2-1; TRBD2 matches 7 bases. With 1 base clipped from V and 11 bases from J, the junction kept 8 bases outside the gene matches. This CDR3 is 14 amino acids long. In germline, CDR1 is SGHAT, CDR2 FQNNGV. The CDR3 DNA is TGTGCCAGCAGCTTAGGGTTAGCGGGCCCCCAGCAGTTCTTC. This gives the protein CASSLGLAGPQQFF. Combining the CDR3 with reference TRBV11-2 and TRBJ2-1 gives the whole variable domain EAGVAQSPRYKIIEKRQSVAFWCNPISGHATLYWYQQILGQGPKLLIQFQNNGVVDDSQLPKDRFSAERLKGVDSTLKIQPAKLEDSAVYLCASSLGLAGPQQFFGPGTRLTVL.

J is TRBJ2-3 and V is TRBV5-6, with D possibly matching TRBD2 (5 bases). The CDR3 is 11 residues long. The germline V gene has CDR1 SGHDT and CDR2 YYEEEE. V was cut by 4 bases and J by 8 bases, with 8 bases left in between. CDR3 amino acids: CASSQRSTQYF. The CDR3, as DNA: TGTGCCAGCAGCCAGCGGAGTACGCAGTATTTT.

This chain joins TRBV28 and TRBJ2-7, with 13 nucleotides matching TRBD2. The CDR3 has 17 amino acids. Germline loops: CDR1 MDHEN, CDR2 SYDVKM. Trimming removed 5 bases from V and 3 bases from J; junction bases left unmatched: 10. CDR3 sequence (DNA): TGTGCCAGCAGTCCGACCGGGACTAGCGGGGTGATCTACGAGCAGTACTTC. Protein product: CASSPTGTSGVIYEQYF.

The chain employs TRBV7-2 and TRBJ1-5; 7 positions agree with TRBD1. The CDR3 is 18 amino acids. Germline CDR1 reads SGHTA; CDR2 reads FQGNSA. V was pared by 2 bases and J by 2 bases, with 12 bases of the junction left unmatched. CDR3 protein: CASSLRSGGPGGNQPQHF. Written as DNA, the CDR3 is TGTGCCAGCAGCTTAAGGTCAGGGGGACCCGGGGGCAATCAGCCCCAGCATTTT.

The chain employs TRBV3-1 (or the pseudogene TRBV3-2) and TRBJ2-2; D unclear. CDR1 is LGHDT, CDR2 YNNKEL, per germline (reference sequence). The CDR3 spans 15 residues. Trimming cost V 3 bases and J 1 base, with 9 bases left between them. CDR3 bases: TGTGCCAGCAGCCAGTGTCACATGAACACCGGGGAGCTGTTTTTT. Translating it yields CASSQCHMNTGELFF.

This chain joins TRBV7-9 and TRBJ1-5, with TRBD1 matching over 8 bases. CDR3 size: 14 residues. The J segment lost 4 bases and the V segment lost 5 bases, leaving 4 bases of the junction unmatched. Germline V gene sequence: CDR1 SEHNR, CDR2 FQNEAQ (reference sequence). For the CDR3, the DNA is TGTGCCAGCAGCGCGGGACAGGCGAATCAGCCCCAGCATTTT. This translates into CASSAGQANQPQHF.

The J gene is TRBJ2-3, the V gene TRBV29-1; 11 bases are a match to TRBD2. This CDR3 comprises 14 residues. Germline CDR1 and CDR2: SQVTM and ANQGSEA. The junction had 6 bases not matched to a gene; V was cut back by 6 bases and J by 4 bases. The CDR3 loop is CSVMTSGVADTQYF. The CDR3 nucleotides read TGCAGCGTAATGACTAGCGGGGTGGCAGATACGCAGTATTTT.

V is TRBV7-2 and J is TRBJ1-6, with 7 bases fitting TRBD1. This CDR3 contains 14 residues. Trimming took 5 bases from V and 9 from J; bases not matched to a gene: 7. From germline, CDR1 is SGHTA and CDR2 FQGNSA. Written as DNA, the CDR3 is TGTGCCAGCAGCCTACAGGGGCAGGGTTCACCCCTCCACTTT. This sequence encodes CASSLQGQGSPLHF.

The gene calls are TRBV27 and TRBJ2-1, with 9 bases matching TRBD2. This CDR3 region has 13 residues. Germline CDR1 MNHEY, CDR2 SMNVEV (reference sequence). V trimming: 2 bases; J trimming: 10 bases; junction bases outside the gene matches: 3. The CDR3 nucleotides read TGTGCCAGCAGTTTACCCCTAGCGGGGGAGCAGTTCTTC. Translation: CASSLPLAGEQFF.

This chain links TRBV28 with TRBJ2-1, with 8 bases identical to TRBD2. The CDR3 totals 12 residues. Germline loops: CDR1 MDHEN, CDR2 SYDVKM. V shed 5 bases, J shed 10 bases, and the junction held 4 bases outside the gene matches. The CDR3 here is CASSLLAVEQFF. CDR3 nucleotide sequence: TGTGCCAGCAGTCTACTAGCGGTAGAGCAGTTCTTC.

This sequence joins TRBV28 and TRBJ2-1; 7 bases match TRBD1. V shed 5 bases, J shed 4 bases, and the junction held 8 bases outside the gene matches. CDR1 MDHEN and CDR2 SYDVKM come from the germline V gene. This CDR3 is 15 amino acids long. CDR3 residues: CASSQPGQLYNEQFF. The CDR3 coding sequence is TGTGCCAGCAGTCAACCGGGACAGCTATACAATGAGCAGTTCTTC.

The V gene is TRBV7-8, the J gene TRBJ1-5; D remains ambiguous. The CDR3 loop spans 13 amino acids. The V and J ends lost 2 bases and 9 bases respectively, with 11 bases between them. Germline assignment: CDR1 SGHVS and CDR2 FQNEAQ. CDR3 nucleotide sequence: TGTGCCAGCAGCTTATCCCGGGAGCGGCCCCAGCATTTT. Protein: CASSLSRERPQHF.

The chain uses TRBV28 and TRBJ1-6; a weak D match, TRBD1 (5 bases). The CDR3 contains 14 residues. The V end was cut by 3 bases, the J end by 7 bases, with 10 bases between. Germline V gives CDR1 MDHEN, CDR2 SYDVKM. The CDR3: CASSFPGNNSPLHF. Here the CDR3 DNA reads TGTGCCAGCAGTTTCCCAGGGAACAATTCACCCCTCCACTTT.

CDR3 bases: TGTGCCAGCAGCTTAATGGACAGTGCTCTTGAAGCTTTCTTT. It is translated as CASSLMDSALEAFF. V gene TRBV7-9 combines with J gene TRBJ1-1; weak D call: TRBD1 (6 bases). Germline V gene data show CDR1 as SEHNR and CDR2 as FQNEAQ (reference sequence). V lost 2 bases and J lost 7, with 14 bases in between. The CDR3 has 14 residues.

This clone was observed once. The V gene is TRBV7-3, the J gene TRBJ1-1, with D maybe TRBD1 (6 bases). The CDR3 extends over 13 amino acids. Germline V gene lookup returns CDR1 SGHTA and CDR2 FQGTGA. V was cut by 4 bases and J by 6 bases, with 12 bases left in between. The CDR3 loop reads CASSSTGQAEAFF. The CDR3 DNA is TGTGCCAGCAGCTCCACAGGGCAAGCTGAAGCTTTCTTT.

The chain links TRBV6-7 to TRBJ1-2; 10 positions match TRBD1. TRBV6-7 is an ORF, with its function uncertain. Trimming at V came to 2 bases and at J to 6 bases, leaving 9 bases not matched to a gene. The CDR3 spans 16 residues. CDR3 bases: TGTGCCAGCAGTTACGCCCGTCGGGACAGGGGCCATGGCTACACCTTC. Amino acids: CASSYARRDRGHGYTF.